The present T cell receptor beta chain was sequenced within a study of T cell responses to AZD1222 COVID-19 vaccine. Notes on the study in general: Spike-specific TCR breadth and depth grew following two AZD1222 doses. Donors in the cohort were predominantly white British and more often female, and clonal diversity was possibly underestimated. The peak T cell response came first, and repertoires were sampled only after it.

TCRdb's copy holds only in-frame clones and misses some; the assay was immunoSEQ multiplex PCR. This table has about 140,000 clones, approximately 89% appearing once. The germline V gene encodes CDR1 MDHEN and CDR2 SYDVKM. The CDR3 totals 16 residues. The V gene lost 11 bases and the J gene lost 1 base, with 21 bases spanning the gap. As concerns this clone: Antigen specificity is unknown.

Sequenced here: peripheral blood, sampled on day 0 of AZD1222 vaccination. The source is an adult in good health. The chain links TRBV28 to TRBJ1-5; D unresolved. This chain's CDR3 is CAANPTQGQSNQPQHF. CDR3 nucleotide sequence: TGTGCCGCAAACCCAACCCAAGGGCAAAGCAATCAGCCCCAGCATTTT. Full variable domain (remainder filled in from reference TRBV28 and TRBJ1-5): DVKVTQSSRYLVKRTGEKVFLECVQDMDHENMFWYRQDPGLGLRLIYFSYDVKMKEKGDIPEGYSVSREKKERFSLILESASTNQTSMYLCAANPTQGQSNQPQHFGDGTRLSIL.